The next 17 T cell receptor beta chains were all read from a single sample in a study of shared clonotypes between healthy human individuals. The protocol was immunoSEQ multiplex PCR, while the TCRdb copy is restricted to in-frame clones and leaves out a portion. The sample yields some 2,500,000 clones, roughly 92% seen once. The source material was naive CD4+ T cells from PBMCs. Subset described: CD45RA+ positively selected. The receptors stem from a man between 18 and 35 years old in good health. Some clones in this sample may be carry-over from other donors' samples.

This clone was observed once. V gene TRBV27 combines with J gene TRBJ2-5, with D perhaps TRBD1 or TRBD2 (6 bases each). CDR1 and CDR2 from the germline V gene are MNHEY and SMNVEV (reference sequence). V lost 0 bases and J 1 base, leaving 12 bases between the germline ends. The CDR3 has 16 amino acids. The CDR3 reads CASSLSPGGLQETQYF. CDR3 DNA sequence: TGTGCCAGCAGTTTATCACCCGGGGGCCTCCAAGAGACCCAGTACTTC.

In this sample, this clone turned up once. The CDR3 bases are TGTGCCTGGCTCGCGCAGGGGTTTCACGAGCAGTACTTC. This sequence encodes CAWLAQGFHEQYF. The chain is built from TRBV30 and TRBJ2-7, with a possible D match to TRBD1 (6 bases). From germline, CDR1 is GTSNPN and CDR2 SVGIG (reference sequence). Trimming left V 5 bases short and J 5 bases short, with 16 bases between. The CDR3 is 13 amino acids.

The chain has TRBV4-1 and TRBJ2-1; the D gene is possibly TRBD2 (5 bases). V was pared by 8 bases and J by 0 bases, with 11 bases between. Germline-derived CDR1 and CDR2 are MGHRA and YSYEKL. The CDR3 has 14 amino acids. DNA of the CDR3: TGCGCCAGCCAGCGCGCGGGCTCCTACAATGAGCAGTTCTTC. It is translated as CASQRAGSYNEQFF.

CDR3 amino acids: CASSESVPGDHRNYGYTF. The CDR3 DNA reads as TGTGCCAGCAGTGAAAGCGTGCCAGGGGACCACCGTAACTATGGCTACACCTTC. This sequence joins TRBV6-1 and TRBJ1-2; possible D gene TRBD1, 6 bases. The CDR3 runs to 18 residues. V was trimmed by 2 bases and J by 1 base, leaving 20 bases between them. Germline CDR1 is MNHNS and CDR2 is SASEGT.

This clone was counted once. The chain carries TRBV11-2 and TRBJ2-7; 8 positions agree with TRBD1. This CDR3 contains 16 residues. With 0 bases clipped from V and 3 bases from J, the junction kept 7 bases outside the gene matches. Germline V lookup: CDR1 SGHAT, CDR2 FQNNGV. The CDR3 nucleotides read TGTGCCAGCAGCTTAGATCTTGGACAGGGCGTCTACGAGCAGTACTTC. Its translation: CASSLDLGQGVYEQYF. The complete variable domain, with remaining parts taken from reference TRBV11-2 and TRBJ2-7, reads EAGVAQSPRYKIIEKRQSVAFWCNPISGHATLYWYQQILGQGPKLLIQFQNNGVVDDSQLPKDRFSAERLKGVDSTLKIQPAKLEDSAVYLCASSLDLGQGVYEQYFGPGTRLTVT.

The DNA of the CDR3 is TGTGCCAGCAGCTTAGCCGGGACAGGGGGCAGCACTGAAGCTTTCTTT. It translates to CASSLAGTGGSTEAFF. The chain has TRBV11-2 and TRBJ1-1; 12 bases line up with TRBD1. The CDR3 spans 16 residues. The trim removed 1 base at V and 4 bases at J, leaving 4 bases unmatched. The germline CDR1 and CDR2 sequences are SGHAT and FQNNGV.

This rearrangement joins TRBV7-2 to TRBJ1-5; D might be TRBD1 (5 bases). This CDR3 contains 16 residues. CDR1 SGHTA and CDR2 FQGNSA come from the germline V gene. V lost 1 base and J 9 bases, leaving 19 bases between the germline ends. The CDR3 protein is CASSLGQAPGGGPQHF. DNA for the CDR3: TGTGCCAGCAGCTTAGGGCAGGCTCCCGGTGGGGGGCCCCAGCATTTT. The full variable domain, rest sourced from reference TRBV7-2 and TRBJ1-5, is GAGVSQSPSNKVTEKGKDVELRCDPISGHTALYWYRQSLGQGLEFLIYFQGNSAPDKSGLPSDRFSAERTGGSVSTLTIQRTQQEDSAVYLCASSLGQAPGGGPQHFGDGTRLSIL.

The V call is TRBV28, the J call TRBJ2-7, with D unresolved. This CDR3 spans 13 amino acids. The V end lost 7 bases, the J end lost 2 bases, and 12 bases lay between the germline ends. Germline V gives CDR1 MDHEN, CDR2 SYDVKM. CDR3 amino acids: CASTQTYTYEQYF. CDR3 coding DNA: TGTGCCAGCACCCAGACCTACACCTACGAGCAGTACTTC.

This chain joins TRBV5-4 and TRBJ2-4; 9 nucleotides align to TRBD2. Germline CDR1 SGHNT, CDR2 YYREEE (reference sequence). V was pared by 3 bases and J by 1 base, with 8 bases of the junction left unmatched. CDR3 length: 17 amino acids. The CDR3 region is CASSSWREGTAKNIQYF. The CDR3 nucleotides are TGTGCCAGCAGCTCATGGCGGGAGGGGACGGCCAAAAACATTCAGTACTTC.

The chain uses TRBV7-9 and TRBJ2-3, with 14 positions matching TRBD2. CDR1 SEHNR and CDR2 FQNEAQ come from the germline V gene (reference sequence). CDR3 length: 17 amino acids. V lost 5 bases and J lost 2; bases outside the gene matches: 6. This CDR3 is CASSPRTSGRITDTQYF. CDR3 nucleotide sequence: TGTGCCAGCAGCCCCAGGACTAGCGGGAGGATCACAGATACGCAGTATTTT.

V usage is TRBV7-6 and J usage is TRBJ2-1; TRBD1 is a possible D gene (6 bases). The CDR3 has 15 amino acids. V was shortened by 0 bases and J by 2 bases, with 8 bases between the two germline ends. Germline V CDR1 and CDR2: SGHVS, FNYEAQ. The CDR3: CASSLAPGAYNEQFF. In DNA, the CDR3 is TGTGCCAGCAGCTTAGCTCCAGGGGCCTACAATGAGCAGTTCTTC.

This clone has a single count. The chain joins TRBV30 to TRBJ1-2; D remains ambiguous. Germline CDR1 and CDR2: GTSNPN and SVGIG (reference sequence). The CDR3 loop spans 13 amino acids. V was pared by 0 bases and J by 8 bases, with 13 bases between. The CDR3 sequence is CAWSVLRAGGYTF. The DNA of the CDR3 is TGTGCCTGGAGTGTACTAAGGGCGGGCGGCTACACCTTC.

This clone was recorded only once. The chain employs TRBV10-3 and TRBJ1-4; 8 bases match TRBD1. The CDR3 length is 13 residues. Trimming took 10 bases from V and 8 from J; bases not matched to a gene: 9. Germline V gene lookup returns CDR1 ENHRY and CDR2 SYGVKD. CDR3 region: CATHAGDREKLFF. The CDR3 nucleotides read TGTGCCACCCATGCAGGGGACAGGGAAAAACTGTTTTTT.

J is TRBJ1-5 and V is TRBV18; no clear D gene. Per germline, CDR1 KGHSH and CDR2 LQKENI. Trimming removed 6 bases at V and 5 bases at J, with 11 bases between. The CDR3 length is 13 residues. The DNA of the CDR3 is TGTGCCAGCTCTCTAGAGAGGGATCAGCCCCAGCATTTT. It specifies CASSLERDQPQHF.

The chain combines TRBV7-6 with TRBJ1-1, with TRBD1 as a possible D gene (6 bases). The CDR3 has 14 amino acids. Deletions cut 4 bases from V and 4 bases from J, with 13 bases between. Germline V lookup: CDR1 SGHVS, CDR2 FNYEAQ. CDR3 sequence reads: CASSSLQGRTEAFF. For the CDR3, the DNA is TGTGCCAGCAGCTCACTACAGGGTCGCACTGAAGCTTTCTTT. The full variable domain, rest sourced from reference TRBV7-6 and TRBJ1-1, is GAGVSQSPRYKVTKRGQDVALRCDPISGHVSLYWYRQALGQGPEFLTYFNYEAQQDKSGLPNDRFSAERPEGSISTLTIQRTEQRDSAMYRCASSSLQGRTEAFFGQGTRLTVV.

This chain links TRBV7-2 with TRBJ1-1, with 7 nucleotides matching TRBD1. Germline CDR1 and CDR2: SGHTA and FQGNSA. The CDR3 is made up of 15 amino acids. Germline trimming cut 5 bases from V and 2 bases from J; bases unmatched to any gene: 8. This chain's CDR3 is CASSPTGQPNTEAFF. In DNA form, the CDR3 reads TGTGCCAGCAGCCCGACGGGACAGCCCAACACTGAAGCTTTCTTT. Based on the CDR3 plus reference TRBV7-2 and TRBJ1-1, the full variable domain is GAGVSQSPSNKVTEKGKDVELRCDPISGHTALYWYRQSLGQGLEFLIYFQGNSAPDKSGLPSDRFSAERTGGSVSTLTIQRTQQEDSAVYLCASSPTGQPNTEAFFGQGTRLTVV.

As concerns this clone: The identical CDR3 is also encoded by other nucleotide sequences in the sample. The DNA for the CDR3 is TGTGCCACCAGCAGAGGGGGCACCGGGGAGCTGTTTTTT. This gives the protein CATSRGGTGELFF. The genes are TRBV15 and TRBJ2-2, with D uncertain. The CDR3 has 13 residues. The germline V and J ends were trimmed by 1 base and 4 bases, with 4 bases remaining between them. Germline V gene lookup returns CDR1 LNHNV and CDR2 YYDKDF (reference sequence).